The entry that follows covers one T cell receptor (beta chain) sequence. V lost 7 bases and J lost 5, with 16 bases in between. This CDR3 spans 14 amino acids. The germline gives CDR1 MNHEY, CDR2 SVGAGI. Method: immunoSEQ multiplex PCR; TCRdb's copy keeps in-frame clones and lacks some. The sample shows fewer than 70,000 clones, 65% to 90% of them seen only once. This sample is drawn from a study of blood T cell repertoires in COVID-19. The rearrangement links TRBV6-5 to TRBJ2-3; no clear D gene. The sequence was obtained from a man aged 45-65 years with acute or convalescent COVID-19. Sequencing was done on a sample of peripheral blood. The CDR3 bases are TGTGCCAGCACCGGTAGATACAGCTTAGATACGCAGTATTTT. This translates into CASTGRYSLDTQYF.